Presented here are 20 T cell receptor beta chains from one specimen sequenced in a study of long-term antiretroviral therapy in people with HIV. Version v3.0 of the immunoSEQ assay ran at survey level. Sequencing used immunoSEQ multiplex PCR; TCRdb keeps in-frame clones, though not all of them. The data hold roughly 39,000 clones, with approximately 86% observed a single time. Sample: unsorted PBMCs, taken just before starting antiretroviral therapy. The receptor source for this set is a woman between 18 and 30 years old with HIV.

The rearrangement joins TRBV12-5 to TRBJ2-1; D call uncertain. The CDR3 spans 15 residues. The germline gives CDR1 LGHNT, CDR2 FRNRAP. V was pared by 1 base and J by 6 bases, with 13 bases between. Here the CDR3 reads CASGLERSPGNEQFF. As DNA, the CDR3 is TGTGCTAGTGGTTTGGAAAGAAGCCCCGGCAATGAGCAGTTCTTC.

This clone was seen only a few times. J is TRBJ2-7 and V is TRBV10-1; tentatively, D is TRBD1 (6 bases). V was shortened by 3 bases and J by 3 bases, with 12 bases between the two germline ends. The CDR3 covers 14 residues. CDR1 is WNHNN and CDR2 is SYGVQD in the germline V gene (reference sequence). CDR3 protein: CASSESGRGYEQYF. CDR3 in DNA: TGCGCCAGCAGTGAAAGCGGCAGGGGCTACGAGCAGTACTTC.

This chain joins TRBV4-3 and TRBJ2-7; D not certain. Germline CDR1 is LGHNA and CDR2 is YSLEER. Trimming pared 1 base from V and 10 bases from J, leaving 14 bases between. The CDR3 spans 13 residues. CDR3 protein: CASSQGNGVKQYF. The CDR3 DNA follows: TGCGCCAGCAGCCAAGGAAATGGAGTGAAACAGTACTTC.

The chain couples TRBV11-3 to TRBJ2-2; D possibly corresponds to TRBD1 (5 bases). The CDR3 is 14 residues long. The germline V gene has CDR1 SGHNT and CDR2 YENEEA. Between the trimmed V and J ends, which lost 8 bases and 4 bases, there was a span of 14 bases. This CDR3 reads CASGKGSGTGELFF. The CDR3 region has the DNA TGTGCCAGCGGCAAGGGGTCGGGCACCGGGGAGCTGTTTTTT.

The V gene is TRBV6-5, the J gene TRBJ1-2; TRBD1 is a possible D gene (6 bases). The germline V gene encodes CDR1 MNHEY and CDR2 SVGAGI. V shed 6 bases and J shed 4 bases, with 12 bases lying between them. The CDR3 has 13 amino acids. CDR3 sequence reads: CASSPDRSYGYTF. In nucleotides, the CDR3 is TGTGCCAGCAGCCCAGACAGGAGCTATGGCTACACCTTC.

The CDR3 DNA reads TGTGCCAGCAGTTATCGGGGGACAGGGAACACCGGGGAGCTGTTTTTT. Amino acids: CASSYRGTGNTGELFF. The chain uses TRBV6-5 and TRBJ2-2; 8 positions match TRBD1. Germline V gene data show CDR1 as MNHEY and CDR2 as SVGAGI. The CDR3 length is 16 residues. V gave up 3 bases and J gave up 1 base; unmatched junction bases: 4.

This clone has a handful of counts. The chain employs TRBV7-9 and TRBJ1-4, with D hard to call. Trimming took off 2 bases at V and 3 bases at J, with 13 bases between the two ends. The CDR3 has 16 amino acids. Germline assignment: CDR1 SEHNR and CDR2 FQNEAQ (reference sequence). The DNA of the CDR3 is TGTGCCAGCAGCTTAAGTATAGTAGGGCCTAATGAAAAACTGTTTTTT. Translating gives CASSLSIVGPNEKLFF. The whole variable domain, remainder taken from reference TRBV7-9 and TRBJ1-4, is DTGVSQNPRHKITKRGQNVTFRCDPISEHNRLYWYRQTLGQGPEFLTYFQNEAQLEKSRLLSDRFSAERPKGSFSTLEIQRTEQGDSAMYLCASSLSIVGPNEKLFFGSGTQLSVL.

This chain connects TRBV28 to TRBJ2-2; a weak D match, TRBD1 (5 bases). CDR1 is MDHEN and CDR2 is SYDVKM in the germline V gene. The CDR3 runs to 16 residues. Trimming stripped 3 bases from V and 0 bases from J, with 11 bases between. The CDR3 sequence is CASSFRQISNTGELFF. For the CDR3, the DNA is TGTGCCAGCAGTTTTAGACAGATCTCGAACACCGGGGAGCTGTTTTTT.

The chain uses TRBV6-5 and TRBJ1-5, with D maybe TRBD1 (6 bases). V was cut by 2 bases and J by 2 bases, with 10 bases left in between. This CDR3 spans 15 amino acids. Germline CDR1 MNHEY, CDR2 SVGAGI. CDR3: CASSYSPGGNQPQHF. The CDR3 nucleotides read TGTGCCAGCAGTTACAGTCCAGGGGGCAATCAGCCCCAGCATTTT.

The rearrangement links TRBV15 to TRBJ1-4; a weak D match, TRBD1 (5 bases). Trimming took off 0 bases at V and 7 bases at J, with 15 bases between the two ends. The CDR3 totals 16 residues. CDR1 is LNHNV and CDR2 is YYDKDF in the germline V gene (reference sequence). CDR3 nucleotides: TGTGCCACCAGCAGAGATCTGGGGGTAACGAGTGAAAAACTGTTTTTT. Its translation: CATSRDLGVTSEKLFF.

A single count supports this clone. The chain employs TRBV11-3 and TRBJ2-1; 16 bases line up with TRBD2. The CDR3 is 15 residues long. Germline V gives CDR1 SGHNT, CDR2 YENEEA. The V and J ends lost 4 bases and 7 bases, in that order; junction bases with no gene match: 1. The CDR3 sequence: CASSSGLAGGNEQFF. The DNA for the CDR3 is TGTGCCAGCAGCTCGGGACTAGCGGGAGGGAATGAGCAGTTCTTC.

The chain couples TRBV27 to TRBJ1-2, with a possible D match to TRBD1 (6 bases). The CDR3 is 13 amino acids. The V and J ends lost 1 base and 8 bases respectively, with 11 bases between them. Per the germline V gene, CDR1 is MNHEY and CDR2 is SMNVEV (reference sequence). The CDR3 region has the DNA TGTGCCAGCAGTTTATGGCCAGGGGAGGGCTACACCTTC. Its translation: CASSLWPGEGYTF.

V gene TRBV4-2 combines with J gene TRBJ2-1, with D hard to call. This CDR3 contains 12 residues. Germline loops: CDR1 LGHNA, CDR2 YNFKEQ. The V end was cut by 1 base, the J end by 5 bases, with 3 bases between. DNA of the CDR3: TGTGCCAGCAGCCAAGCGGACAATGAGCAGTTCTTC. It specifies CASSQADNEQFF.

For the CDR3, the DNA is TGCAGCGCTACAGGGTTCGGGAACACCATATATTTT. Amino acids: CSATGFGNTIYF. J is TRBJ1-3 and V is TRBV29-1; D might be TRBD1 (6 bases). The CDR3 extends over 12 amino acids. Per germline, CDR1 SQVTM and CDR2 ANQGSEA. Trimming pared 7 bases from V and 7 bases from J, leaving 14 bases between.

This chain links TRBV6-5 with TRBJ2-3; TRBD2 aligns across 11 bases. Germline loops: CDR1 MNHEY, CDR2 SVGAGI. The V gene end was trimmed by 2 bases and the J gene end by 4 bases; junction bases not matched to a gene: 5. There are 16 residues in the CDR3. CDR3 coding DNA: TGTGCCAGCAGTTACATTAGCGGGAGGGCCCCAGATACGCAGTATTTT. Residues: CASSYISGRAPDTQYF.

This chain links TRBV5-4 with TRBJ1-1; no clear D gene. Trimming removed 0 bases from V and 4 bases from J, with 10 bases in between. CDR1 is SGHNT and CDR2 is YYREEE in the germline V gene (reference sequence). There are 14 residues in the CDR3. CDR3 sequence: CASSLDPAGTEAFF. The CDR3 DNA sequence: TGTGCCAGCAGCTTGGATCCAGCTGGCACTGAAGCTTTCTTT.

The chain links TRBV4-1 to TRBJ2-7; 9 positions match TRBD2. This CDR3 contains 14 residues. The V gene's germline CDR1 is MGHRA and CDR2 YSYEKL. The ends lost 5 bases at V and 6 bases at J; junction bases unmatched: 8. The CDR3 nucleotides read TGCGCCAGCAGCAGATTAGCGGGAGCGACCGAGCAGTACTTC. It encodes CASSRLAGATEQYF.

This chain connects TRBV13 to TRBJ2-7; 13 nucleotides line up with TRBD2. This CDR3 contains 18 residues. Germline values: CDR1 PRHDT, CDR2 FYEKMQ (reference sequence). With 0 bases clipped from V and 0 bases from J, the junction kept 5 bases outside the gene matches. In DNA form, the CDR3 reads TGTGCCAGCAGCTTAGGACTAGCGGGGGGGATGAACTCCTACGAGCAGTACTTC. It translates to CASSLGLAGGMNSYEQYF.

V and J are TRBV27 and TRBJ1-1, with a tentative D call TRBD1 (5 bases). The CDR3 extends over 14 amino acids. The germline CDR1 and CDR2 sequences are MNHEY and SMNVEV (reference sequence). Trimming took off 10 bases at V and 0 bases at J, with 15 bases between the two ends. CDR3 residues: CATGRGFMNTEAFF. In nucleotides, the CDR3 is TGTGCCACGGGCCGGGGGTTCATGAACACTGAAGCTTTCTTT.

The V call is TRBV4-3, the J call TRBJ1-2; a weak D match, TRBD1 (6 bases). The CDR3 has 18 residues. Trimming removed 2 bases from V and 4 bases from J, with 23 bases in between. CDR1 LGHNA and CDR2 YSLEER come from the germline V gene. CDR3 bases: TGCGCCAGCAGCCAAATGATCACTACTGGACAGCCACTCTATGGCTACACCTTC. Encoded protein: CASSQMITTGQPLYGYTF.